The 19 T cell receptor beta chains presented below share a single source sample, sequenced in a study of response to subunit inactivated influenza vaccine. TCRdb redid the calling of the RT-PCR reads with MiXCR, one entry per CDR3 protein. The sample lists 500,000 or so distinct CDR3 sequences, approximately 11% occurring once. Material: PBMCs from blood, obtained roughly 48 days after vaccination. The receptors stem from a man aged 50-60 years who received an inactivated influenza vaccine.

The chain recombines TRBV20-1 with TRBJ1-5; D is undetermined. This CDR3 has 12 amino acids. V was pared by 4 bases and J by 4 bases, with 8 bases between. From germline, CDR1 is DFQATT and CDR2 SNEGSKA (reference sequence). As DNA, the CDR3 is TGCAGTGCTAACTCTCCTAATCAGCCCCAGCATTTT. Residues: CSANSPNQPQHF.

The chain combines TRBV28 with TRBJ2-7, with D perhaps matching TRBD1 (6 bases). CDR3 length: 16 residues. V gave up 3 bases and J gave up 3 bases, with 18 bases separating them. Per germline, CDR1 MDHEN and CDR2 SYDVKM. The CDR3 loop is CASSFNIRDNHYEQYF. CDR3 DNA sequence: TGTGCCAGCAGTTTTAATATTCGGGACAATCACTACGAGCAGTACTTC.

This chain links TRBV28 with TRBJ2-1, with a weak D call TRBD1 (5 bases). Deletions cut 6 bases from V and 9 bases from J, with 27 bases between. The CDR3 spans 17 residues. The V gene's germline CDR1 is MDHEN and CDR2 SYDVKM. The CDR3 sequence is CASSLVAGLSIYVEQFF. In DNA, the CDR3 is TGTGCCAGCAGCCTTGTGGCAGGGCTATCCATATACGTTGAGCAGTTCTTC.

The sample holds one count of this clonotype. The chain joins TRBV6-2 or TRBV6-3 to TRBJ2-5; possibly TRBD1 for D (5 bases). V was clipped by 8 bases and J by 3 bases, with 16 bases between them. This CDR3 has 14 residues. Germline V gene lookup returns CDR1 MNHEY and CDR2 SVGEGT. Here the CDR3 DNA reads TGTGCCAGCTGCCAGGGTTTTGCGGAAGAGACCCAGTACTTC. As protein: CASCQGFAEETQYF.

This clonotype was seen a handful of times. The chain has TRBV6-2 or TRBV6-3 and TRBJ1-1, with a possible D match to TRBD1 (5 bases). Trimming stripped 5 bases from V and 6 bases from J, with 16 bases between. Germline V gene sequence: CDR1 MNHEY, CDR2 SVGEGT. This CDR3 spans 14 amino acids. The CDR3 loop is CASSRRAGTAEAFF. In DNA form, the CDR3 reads TGTGCCAGCAGTCGCCGCGCAGGGACGGCTGAAGCTTTCTTT.

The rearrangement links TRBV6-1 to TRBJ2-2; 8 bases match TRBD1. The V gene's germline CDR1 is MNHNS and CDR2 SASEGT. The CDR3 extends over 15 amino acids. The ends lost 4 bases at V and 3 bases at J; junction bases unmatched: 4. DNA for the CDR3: TGTGCCAGCAGTGGGCAGGGGGCCGACACCGGGGAGCTGTTTTTT. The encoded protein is CASSGQGADTGELFF.

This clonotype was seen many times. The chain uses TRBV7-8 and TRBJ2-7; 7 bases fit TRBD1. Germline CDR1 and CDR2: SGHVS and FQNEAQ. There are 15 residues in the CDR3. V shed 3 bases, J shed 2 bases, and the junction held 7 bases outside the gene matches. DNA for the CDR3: TGTGCCAGCAGCTTCGGACAGGCGTACACCTACGAGCAGTACTTC. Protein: CASSFGQAYTYEQYF.

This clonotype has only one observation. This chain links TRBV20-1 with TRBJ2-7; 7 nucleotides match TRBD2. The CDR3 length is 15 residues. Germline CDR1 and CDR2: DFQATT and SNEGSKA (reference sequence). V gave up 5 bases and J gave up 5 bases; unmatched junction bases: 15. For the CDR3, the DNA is TGCAGTGCTCGGAGAGGAGCGGGACTATGGGACGAGCAGTACTTC. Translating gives CSARRGAGLWDEQYF.

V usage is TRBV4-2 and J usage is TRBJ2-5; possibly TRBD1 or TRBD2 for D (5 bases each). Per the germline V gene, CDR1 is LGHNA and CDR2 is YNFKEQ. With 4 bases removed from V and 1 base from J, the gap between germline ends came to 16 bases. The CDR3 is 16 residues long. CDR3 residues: CASSRNAGTSQETQYF. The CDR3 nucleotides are TGTGCCAGCAGCCGGAACGCCGGGACCTCCCAAGAGACCCAGTACTTC.

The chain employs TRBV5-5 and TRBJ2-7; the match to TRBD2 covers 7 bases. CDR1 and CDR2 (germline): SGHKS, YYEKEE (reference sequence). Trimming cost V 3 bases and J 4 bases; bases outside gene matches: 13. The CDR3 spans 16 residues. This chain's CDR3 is CASSSASSGWRYEQYF. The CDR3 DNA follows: TGTGCCAGCAGCTCGGCGTCTAGCGGATGGCGGTACGAGCAGTACTTC.

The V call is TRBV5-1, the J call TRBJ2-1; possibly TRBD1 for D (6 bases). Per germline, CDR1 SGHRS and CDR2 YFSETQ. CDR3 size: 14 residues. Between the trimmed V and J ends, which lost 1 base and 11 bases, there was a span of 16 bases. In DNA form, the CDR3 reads TGCGCCAGCAGCTTGCCCACACTTCAGGGGCAGCAGTTCTTC. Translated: CASSLPTLQGQQFF.

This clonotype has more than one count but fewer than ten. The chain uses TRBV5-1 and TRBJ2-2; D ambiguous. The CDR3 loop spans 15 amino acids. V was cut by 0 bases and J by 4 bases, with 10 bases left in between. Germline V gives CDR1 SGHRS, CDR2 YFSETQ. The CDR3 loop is CASSLAGRATGELFF. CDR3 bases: TGCGCCAGCAGCTTGGCGGGCAGAGCCACCGGGGAGCTGTTTTTT. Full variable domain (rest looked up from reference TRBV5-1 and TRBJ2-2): KAGVTQTPRYLIKTRGQQVTLSCSPISGHRSVSWYQQTPGQGLQFLFEYFSETQRNKGNFPGRFSGRQFSNSRSEMNVSTLELGDSALYLCASSLAGRATGELFFGEGSRLTVL.

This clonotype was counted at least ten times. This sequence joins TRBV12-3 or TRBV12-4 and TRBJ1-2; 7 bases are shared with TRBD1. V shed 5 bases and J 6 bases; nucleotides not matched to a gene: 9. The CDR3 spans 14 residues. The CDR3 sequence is CASSQITGVDGYTF. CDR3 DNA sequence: TGTGCCAGCAGTCAAATAACAGGGGTGGATGGCTACACCTTC.

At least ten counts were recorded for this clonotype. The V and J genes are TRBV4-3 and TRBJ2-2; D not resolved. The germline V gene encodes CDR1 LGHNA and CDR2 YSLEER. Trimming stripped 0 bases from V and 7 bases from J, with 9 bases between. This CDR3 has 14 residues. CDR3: CASSQDSRGGELFF. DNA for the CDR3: TGCGCCAGCAGCCAAGATTCCAGAGGCGGGGAGCTGTTTTTT.

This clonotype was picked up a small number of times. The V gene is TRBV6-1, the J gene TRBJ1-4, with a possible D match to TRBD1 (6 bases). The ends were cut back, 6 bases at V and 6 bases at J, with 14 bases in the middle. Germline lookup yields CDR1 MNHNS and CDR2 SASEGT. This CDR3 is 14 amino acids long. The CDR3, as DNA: TGTGCCAGCAGCCCATGGGGGGCAGATGAAAAACTGTTTTTT. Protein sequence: CASSPWGADEKLFF.

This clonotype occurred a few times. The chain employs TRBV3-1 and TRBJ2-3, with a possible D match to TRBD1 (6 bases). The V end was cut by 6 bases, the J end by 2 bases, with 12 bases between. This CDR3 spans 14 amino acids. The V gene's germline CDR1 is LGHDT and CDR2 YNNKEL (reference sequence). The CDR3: CASRQGHSTDTQYF. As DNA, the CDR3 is TGTGCCAGCAGGCAGGGACACTCCACAGATACGCAGTATTTT.

In DNA form, the CDR3 reads TGTGCCAGCAGTTTTGGGTTCTATGGTATAACTAATGAAAAACTGTTTTTT. Protein product: CASSFGFYGITNEKLFF. The chain has TRBV28 and TRBJ1-4; no reliable D call. Germline V gene lookup returns CDR1 MDHEN and CDR2 SYDVKM. V was shortened by 3 bases and J by 1 base, with 15 bases between the two germline ends. The CDR3 loop spans 17 amino acids.

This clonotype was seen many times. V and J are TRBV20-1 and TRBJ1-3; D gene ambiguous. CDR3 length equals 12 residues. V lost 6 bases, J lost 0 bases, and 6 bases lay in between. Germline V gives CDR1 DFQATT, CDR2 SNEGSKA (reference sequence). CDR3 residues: CSAFYSGNTIYF. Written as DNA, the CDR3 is TGCAGTGCCTTCTACTCTGGAAACACCATATATTTT.

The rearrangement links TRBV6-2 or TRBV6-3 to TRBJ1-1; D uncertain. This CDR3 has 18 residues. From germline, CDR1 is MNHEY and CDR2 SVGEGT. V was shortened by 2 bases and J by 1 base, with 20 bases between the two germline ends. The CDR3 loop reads CASSYHLGRESENTEAFF. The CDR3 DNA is TGTGCCAGCAGTTACCATCTAGGTCGGGAATCTGAGAACACTGAAGCTTTCTTT.